Described below is a single TCR beta chain sequence and its context. The antigen remains undetermined. The entry originates in a study of beta chain features in type 1 diabetes. Findings of the study overall: The study found that naive, central memory and Treg TCRB repertoires appeared more similar in patients than in healthy donors. All four CD4+ subsets from Type 1 diabetes patients carried moderately but significantly shorter TCRB CDR3s.

All of the isolated RNA was reverse transcribed, so expressed TCRB transcripts were sequenced. The method was immunoSEQ multiplex PCR; TCRdb's version includes in-frame clones alone and lacks a portion of them. The sample contains under 850,000 clones, roughly 13% of which appear only once. The sequence was obtained from a man younger than 35 with type 1 diabetes. The source material was naive CD4+ T cells from blood.

CDR3 sequence: CATSRQGRNQPQHF. The CDR3 region has the DNA TGTGCCACCAGCCGACAGGGTCGCAATCAGCCCCAGCATTTT. The J gene is TRBJ1-5, the V gene TRBV15; 7 bases fit TRBD1. Germline CDR1 is LNHNV and CDR2 is YYDKDF (reference sequence). There are 14 residues in the CDR3. Trimming removed 5 bases from V and 2 bases from J; junction bases left unmatched: 3.